This T cell receptor beta chain was recovered during a study of neurological immune-mediated disorders. Study-wide results and caveats: No expanded-clone CDR3 amino acid sequence recurred across subjects, suggesting private TCR-beta repertoires.

The cDNA was synthesized by 5'RACE incorporating 10-nucleotide random UMIs. In TCRdb, the 5' RACE reads were re-called with MiXCR into one record per CDR3 protein. The sample carries 42,000 or so distinct CDR3 sequences, 2% to 3% recorded once. Germline values: CDR1 SQVTM, CDR2 ANQGSEA. Between the trimmed V and J ends, which lost 6 bases and 4 bases, there was a span of 16 bases. This CDR3 has 14 amino acids. In its sample, this clonotype was seen many times. Its antigen is currently unknown. The unsorted libraries were generated from a total of 2 million PBMCs, which had been stored in RNAlater at -80 C.

V usage is TRBV29-1 and J usage is TRBJ2-1; D might be TRBD2 (7 bases). The sequence came from a young man with multiple sclerosis. The sample was PBMCs. The CDR3 spells CSVALRGAYNEQFF. DNA of the CDR3: TGCAGCGTCGCTCTCCGGGGGGCATACAATGAGCAGTTCTTC.